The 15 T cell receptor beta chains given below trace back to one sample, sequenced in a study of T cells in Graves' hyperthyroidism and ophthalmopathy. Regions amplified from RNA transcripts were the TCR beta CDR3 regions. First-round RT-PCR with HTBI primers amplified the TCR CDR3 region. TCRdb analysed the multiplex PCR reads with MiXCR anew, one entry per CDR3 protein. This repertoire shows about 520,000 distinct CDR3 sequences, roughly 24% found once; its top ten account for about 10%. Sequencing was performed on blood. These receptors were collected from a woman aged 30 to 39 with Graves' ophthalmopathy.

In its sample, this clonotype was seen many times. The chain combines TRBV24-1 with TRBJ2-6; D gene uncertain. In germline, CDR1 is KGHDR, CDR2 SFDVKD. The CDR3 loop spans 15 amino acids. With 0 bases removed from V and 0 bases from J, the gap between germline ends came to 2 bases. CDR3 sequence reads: CATSDLSSGANVLTF. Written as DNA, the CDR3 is TGTGCCACCAGTGATTTGTCCTCTGGGGCCAACGTCCTGACTTTC.

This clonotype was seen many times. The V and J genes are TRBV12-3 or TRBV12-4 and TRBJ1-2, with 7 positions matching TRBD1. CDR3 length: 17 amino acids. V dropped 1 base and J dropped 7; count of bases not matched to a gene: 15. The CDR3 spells CASSLGVLGQSFSGYTF. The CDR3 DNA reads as TGTGCCAGCAGTTTAGGGGTTTTGGGACAGTCTTTCTCTGGCTACACCTTC.

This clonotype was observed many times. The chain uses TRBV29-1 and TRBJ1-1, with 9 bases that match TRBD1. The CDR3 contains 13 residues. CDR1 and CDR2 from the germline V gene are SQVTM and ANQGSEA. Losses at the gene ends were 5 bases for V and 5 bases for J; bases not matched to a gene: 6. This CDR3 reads CSVIQGARTEAFF. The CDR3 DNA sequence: TGCAGCGTTATACAGGGGGCGCGGACTGAAGCTTTCTTT.

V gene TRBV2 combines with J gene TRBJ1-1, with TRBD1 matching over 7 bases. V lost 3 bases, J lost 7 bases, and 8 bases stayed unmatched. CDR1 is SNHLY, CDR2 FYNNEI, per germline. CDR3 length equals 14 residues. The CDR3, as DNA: TGTGCCAGCAGTGAGGGGGGTAGGGACAGTGAAGCTTTCTTT. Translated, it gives CASSEGGRDSEAFF.

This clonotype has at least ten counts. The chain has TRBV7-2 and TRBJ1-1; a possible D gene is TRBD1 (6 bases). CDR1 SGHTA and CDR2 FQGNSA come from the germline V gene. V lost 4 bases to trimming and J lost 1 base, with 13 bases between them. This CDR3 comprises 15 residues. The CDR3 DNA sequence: TGTGCCAGCAGCTCCCCAGGGGCCCAGAACACTGAAGCTTTCTTT. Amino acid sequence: CASSSPGAQNTEAFF. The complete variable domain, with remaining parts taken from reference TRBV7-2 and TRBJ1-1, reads GAGVSQSPSNKVTEKGKDVELRCDPISGHTALYWYRQSLGQGLEFLIYFQGNSAPDKSGLPSDRFSAERTGGSVSTLTIQRTQQEDSAVYLCASSSPGAQNTEAFFGQGTRLTVV.

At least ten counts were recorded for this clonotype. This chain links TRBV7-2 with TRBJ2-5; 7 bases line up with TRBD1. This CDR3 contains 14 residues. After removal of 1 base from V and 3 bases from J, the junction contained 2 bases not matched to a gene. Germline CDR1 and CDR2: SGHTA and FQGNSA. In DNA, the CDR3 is TGTGCCAGCAGCTTAGGAGACAGGGAAGAGACCCAGTACTTC. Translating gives CASSLGDREETQYF.

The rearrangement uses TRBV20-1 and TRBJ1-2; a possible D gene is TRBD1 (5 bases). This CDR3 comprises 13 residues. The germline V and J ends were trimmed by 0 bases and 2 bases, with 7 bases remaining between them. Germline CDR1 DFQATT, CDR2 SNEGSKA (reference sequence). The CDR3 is CSAREGVNYGYTF. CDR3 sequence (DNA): TGCAGTGCTAGAGAAGGGGTAAACTATGGCTACACCTTC.

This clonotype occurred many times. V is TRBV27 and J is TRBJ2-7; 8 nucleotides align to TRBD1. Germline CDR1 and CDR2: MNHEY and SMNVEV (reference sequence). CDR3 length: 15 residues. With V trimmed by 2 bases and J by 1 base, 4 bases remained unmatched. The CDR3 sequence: CASSLAGQASYEQYF. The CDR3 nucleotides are TGTGCCAGCAGTTTAGCGGGACAGGCTTCCTACGAGCAGTACTTC.

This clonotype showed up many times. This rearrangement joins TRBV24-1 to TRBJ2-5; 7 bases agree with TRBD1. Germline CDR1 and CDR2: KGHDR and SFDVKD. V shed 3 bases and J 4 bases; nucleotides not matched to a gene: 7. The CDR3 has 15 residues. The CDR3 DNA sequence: TGTGCCACCAGTGATACGACAGGGTCGGGAGAGACCCAGTACTTC. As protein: CATSDTTGSGETQYF.

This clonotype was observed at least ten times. CDR3 sequence reads: CAEDRERTGELFF. CDR3 in DNA: TGTGCCGAGGACAGGGAGCGCACCGGGGAGCTGTTTTTT. This chain joins TRBV7-9 and TRBJ2-2; the match to TRBD1 covers 8 bases. Germline values: CDR1 SEHNR, CDR2 FQNEAQ (reference sequence). V trimming: 11 bases; J trimming: 4 bases; junction bases outside the gene matches: 6. The length of the CDR3 is 13 residues.

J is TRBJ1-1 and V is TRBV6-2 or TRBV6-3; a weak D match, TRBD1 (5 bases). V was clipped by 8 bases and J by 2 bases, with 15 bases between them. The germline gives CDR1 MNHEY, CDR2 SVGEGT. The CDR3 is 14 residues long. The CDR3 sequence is CASLTRTPNTEAFF. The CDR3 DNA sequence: TGTGCCAGCTTAACGAGGACACCTAACACTGAAGCTTTCTTT.

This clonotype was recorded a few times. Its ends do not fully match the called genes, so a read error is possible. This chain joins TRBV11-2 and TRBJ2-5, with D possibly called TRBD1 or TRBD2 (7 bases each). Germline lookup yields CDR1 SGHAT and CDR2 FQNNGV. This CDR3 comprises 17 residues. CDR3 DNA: TGTGCCAGCAGCCTAGAAGGGCCAGGGGGGGGCAGAGAGACCCAGTACTTC. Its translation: CASSLEGPGGGRETQYF.

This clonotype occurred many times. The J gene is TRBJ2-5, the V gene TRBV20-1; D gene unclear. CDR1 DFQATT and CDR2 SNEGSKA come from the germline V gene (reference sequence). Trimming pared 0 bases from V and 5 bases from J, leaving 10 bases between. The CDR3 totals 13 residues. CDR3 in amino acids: CSARDLGRETQYF. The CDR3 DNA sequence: TGCAGTGCTAGAGATTTGGGTCGGGAGACCCAGTACTTC.

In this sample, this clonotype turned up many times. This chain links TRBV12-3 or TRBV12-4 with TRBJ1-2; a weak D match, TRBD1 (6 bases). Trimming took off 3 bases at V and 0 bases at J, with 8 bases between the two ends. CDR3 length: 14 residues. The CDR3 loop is CASSFGGPNYGYTF. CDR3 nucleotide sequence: TGTGCCAGCAGTTTCGGGGGCCCTAACTATGGCTACACCTTC.

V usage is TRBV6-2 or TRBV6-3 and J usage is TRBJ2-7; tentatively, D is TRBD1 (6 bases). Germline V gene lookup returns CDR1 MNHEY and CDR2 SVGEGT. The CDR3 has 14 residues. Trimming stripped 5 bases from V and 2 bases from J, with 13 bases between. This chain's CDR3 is CASSPPQGPYEQYF. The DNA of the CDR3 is TGTGCCAGCAGTCCCCCCCAGGGGCCCTACGAGCAGTACTTC.